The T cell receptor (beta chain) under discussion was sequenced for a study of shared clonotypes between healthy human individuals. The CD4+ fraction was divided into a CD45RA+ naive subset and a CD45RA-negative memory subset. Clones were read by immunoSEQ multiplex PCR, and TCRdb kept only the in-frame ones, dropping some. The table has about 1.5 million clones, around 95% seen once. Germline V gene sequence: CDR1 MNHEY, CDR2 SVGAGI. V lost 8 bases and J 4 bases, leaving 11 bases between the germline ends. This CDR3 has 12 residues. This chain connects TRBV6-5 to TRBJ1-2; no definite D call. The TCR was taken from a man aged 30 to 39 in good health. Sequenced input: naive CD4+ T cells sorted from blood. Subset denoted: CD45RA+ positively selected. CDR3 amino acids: CASLRSGYGYTF. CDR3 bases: TGTGCCAGCCTACGGAGCGGCTATGGCTACACCTTC.